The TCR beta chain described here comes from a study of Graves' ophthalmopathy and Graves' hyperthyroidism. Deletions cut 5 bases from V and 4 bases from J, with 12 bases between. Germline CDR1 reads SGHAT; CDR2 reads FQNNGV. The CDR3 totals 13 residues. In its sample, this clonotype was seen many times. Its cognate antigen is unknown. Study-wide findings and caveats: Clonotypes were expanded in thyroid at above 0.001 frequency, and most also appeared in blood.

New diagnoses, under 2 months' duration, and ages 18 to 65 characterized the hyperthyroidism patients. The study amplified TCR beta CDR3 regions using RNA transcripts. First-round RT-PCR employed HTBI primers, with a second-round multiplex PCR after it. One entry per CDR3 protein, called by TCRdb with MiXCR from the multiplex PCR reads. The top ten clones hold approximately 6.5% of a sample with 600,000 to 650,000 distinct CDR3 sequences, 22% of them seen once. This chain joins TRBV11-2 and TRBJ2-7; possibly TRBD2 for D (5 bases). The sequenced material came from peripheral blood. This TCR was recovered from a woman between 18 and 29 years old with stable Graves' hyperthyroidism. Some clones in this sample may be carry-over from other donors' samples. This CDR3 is CASSALTSYEQYF. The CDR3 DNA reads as TGTGCCAGCAGCGCCCTTACTAGTTACGAGCAGTACTTC.